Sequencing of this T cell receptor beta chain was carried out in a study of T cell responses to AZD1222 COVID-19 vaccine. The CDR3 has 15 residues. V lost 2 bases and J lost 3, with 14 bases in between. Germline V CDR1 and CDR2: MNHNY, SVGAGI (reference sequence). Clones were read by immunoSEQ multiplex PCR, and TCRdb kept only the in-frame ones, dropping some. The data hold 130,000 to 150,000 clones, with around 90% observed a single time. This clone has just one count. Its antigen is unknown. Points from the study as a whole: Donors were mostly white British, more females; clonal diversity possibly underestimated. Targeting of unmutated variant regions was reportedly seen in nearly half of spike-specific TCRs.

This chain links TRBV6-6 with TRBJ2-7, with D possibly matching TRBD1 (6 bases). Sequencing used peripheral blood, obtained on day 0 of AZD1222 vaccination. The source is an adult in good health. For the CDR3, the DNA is TGTGCCAGCAGTTACCCCGGGACAATCAGCTACGAGCAGTACTTC. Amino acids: CASSYPGTISYEQYF.